The rows below give T cell receptor beta chains drawn from one sample of a study of T cell responses to AZD1222 COVID-19 vaccine. Profiling relied on immunoSEQ multiplex PCR, and the TCRdb table lists in-frame clones only, not all of them. In the table there are 120,000 or so clones, more than 85% of which are singletons. Source: peripheral blood, taken 28 days after the second AZD1222 dose. The receptors here all came from an adult who received the AZD1222 COVID-19 vaccine. CDR3s include the opening cysteine and the closing phenylalanine or tryptophan. Fields, in order: V gene, CDR3 length, clone size, J gene, D gene, CDR3 protein, CDR3 DNA. D genes are given only for firm matches. Expanded clones get a size class; other rows say once, few or many, or leave the size out.

TRBV10-3	14	.	TRBJ1-3	.	CATGTSFSGNTIYF	TGTGCCACGGGGACATCTTTCTCTGGAAACACCATATATTTT
TRBV7-9	14	.	TRBJ2-7	TRBD1	CASSLGTGATGQYF	TGTGCCAGCAGCCTCGGGACAGGGGCTACAGGGCAGTACTTC
TRBV27	15	.	TRBJ2-1	TRBD1	CASSPTGQGYNEQFF	TGTGCCAGCAGTCCTACGGGACAGGGATACAATGAGCAGTTCTTC
TRBV4-3	17	.	TRBJ1-3	.	CASSQDYRPYSGNTIYF	TGCGCCAGCAGCCAAGACTACAGGCCCTACTCTGGAAACACCATATATTTT
TRBV4-1	16	.	TRBJ1-5	TRBD1	CASSQDRDSWGQPQHF	TGCGCCAGCAGCCAAGATAGGGACAGTTGGGGGCAGCCCCAGCATTTT
TRBV14	15	.	TRBJ1-6	.	CASSQVQGYNSPLHF	TGTGCCAGCAGCCAAGTTCAGGGCTATAATTCACCCCTCCACTTT
TRBV7-9	15	.	TRBJ2-3	TRBD2	CASSLTGGSADTQYF	TGTGCCAGCAGCTTAACGGGGGGAAGCGCAGATACGCAGTATTTT
TRBV18	15	.	TRBJ1-1	.	CASSPRFQGGTEAFF	TGTGCCAGCTCACCACGTTTTCAGGGTGGGACTGAAGCTTTCTTT
TRBV10-3	13	few	TRBJ2-7	.	CAISGQLGYEQYF	TGTGCCATCAGTGGCCAACTTGGCTACGAGCAGTACTTC
TRBV25-1	12	.	TRBJ2-7	.	CASKTESYEQYF	TGTGCCAGCAAGACAGAATCCTACGAGCAGTACTTC
TRBV13	12	.	TRBJ2-7	.	CASSFGQYEQYF	TGTGCCAGCAGCTTTGGACAGTACGAGCAGTACTTC
TRBV28	16	once	TRBJ1-1	.	CASPPPKGRVNTEAFF	TGTGCCAGTCCTCCTCCGAAGGGAAGAGTCAACACTGAAGCTTTCTTT
TRBV7-2	13	.	TRBJ1-5	.	CASKGSSNQPQHF	TGTGCCAGCAAAGGGTCGAGCAATCAGCCCCAGCATTTT
TRBV19	15	.	TRBJ1-5	TRBD1	CASVTGTGRYQPQHF	TGTGCCAGCGTGACCGGGACAGGTCGTTATCAGCCCCAGCATTTT
TRBV28	11	.	TRBJ1-2	.	CASSSRQRYTF	TGTGCCAGCAGTTCCCGACAGCGATACACCTTC
TRBV19	13	.	TRBJ1-4	.	CASSGQGNEKLFF	TGTGCCAGTAGTGGGCAGGGTAACGAAAAACTGTTTTTT
TRBV2	14	once	TRBJ1-5	.	CASINPLGNQPQHF	TGTGCCAGCATTAACCCCTTGGGCAATCAGCCCCAGCATTTT
TRBV6-5	15	.	TRBJ1-6	TRBD1	CASSSMRQGVSPLHF	TGTGCCAGCAGCAGCATGAGACAGGGTGTTTCACCCCTCCACTTT
TRBV11-3	15	.	TRBJ2-1	TRBD2	CASSRSGGDYNEQFF	TGTGCCAGCAGCCGAAGCGGGGGGGATTACAATGAGCAGTTCTTC
TRBV11-3	15	.	TRBJ1-2	TRBD1	CASSLDAGTAYGYTF	TGTGCCAGCAGCTTAGATGCCGGGACAGCTTATGGCTACACCTTC
TRBV30	16	.	TRBJ2-1	TRBD2	CAWSQLAGGLYNEQFF	TGTGCCTGGAGTCAGCTAGCGGGGGGGCTGTACAATGAGCAGTTCTTC
TRBV2	14	.	TRBJ2-1	.	CASSEGTRSYEQFF	TGTGCCAGCAGTGAAGGGACCAGGTCCTATGAGCAGTTCTTC
TRBV28	15	once	TRBJ1-1	.	CASSLTGGRLIRAFF	TGTGCCAGCAGTTTGACGGGGGGGCGCTTAATTCGGGCTTTCTTT
TRBV6-5	14	.	TRBJ1-1	.	CASSWQGRATEAFF	TGTGCCAGCAGTTGGCAGGGAAGGGCCACTGAAGCTTTCTTT
TRBV29-1	14	.	TRBJ1-2	TRBD1	CSVDLGGANYGYTF	TGCAGCGTTGACCTAGGGGGCGCAAACTATGGCTACACCTTC
TRBV9	13	.	TRBJ1-1	.	CASSVIAGTEAFF	TGTGCCAGCAGCGTAATTGCGGGCACTGAAGCTTTCTTT
TRBV6-4	14	.	TRBJ1-6	.	CASSDQSSNSPLHF	TGTGCCAGCAGTGACCAGTCATCAAATTCACCCCTCCACTTT
TRBV10-3	14	.	TRBJ1-2	.	CAISEGGNNYGYTF	TGTGCCATCAGTGAAGGAGGGAACAACTATGGCTACACCTTC
TRBV7-2	14	.	TRBJ2-5	TRBD2	CASSLSSGGETQYF	TGTGCCAGCAGCTTGAGTTCGGGGGGAGAGACCCAGTACTTC
TRBV6-5	14	.	TRBJ1-1	.	CASSPNRPNTEAFF	TGTGCCAGCAGTCCCAACAGGCCGAACACTGAAGCTTTCTTT
TRBV6-4	14	.	TRBJ2-3	TRBD1	CASRQGASTDTQYF	TGTGCCAGTCGACAGGGGGCTAGCACAGATACGCAGTATTTT
TRBV11-1	15	.	TRBJ2-3	TRBD1	CASSLGDRVRDTQYF	TGTGCCAGCAGCTTAGGGGACAGGGTAAGAGATACGCAGTATTTT
TRBV7-2	15	.	TRBJ2-2	.	CASSLIRLSGGELFF	TGTGCCAGCAGCTTAATCCGACTATCGGGCGGGGAGCTGTTTTTT
TRBV6-6	10	.	TRBJ2-7	.	CASSWDILYF	TGTGCCAGCAGTTGGGACATTTTGTACTTC
TRBV9	13	many	TRBJ2-3	.	CASSPARTDTQYF	TGTGCCAGCAGCCCGGCGCGGACAGATACGCAGTATTTT
TRBV3-1/TRBV3-2	16	.	TRBJ2-7	TRBD2	CASSHPAGGGRHEQYF	TGTGCCAGCAGCCATCCCGCCGGGGGGGGTCGGCACGAGCAGTACTTC
TRBV3-1/TRBV3-2	14	.	TRBJ1-2	.	CASKDDRANYGYTF	TGTGCCAGCAAGGATGACAGAGCTAACTATGGCTACACCTTC
TRBV7-3	16	.	TRBJ2-6	.	CASSQGPRTGANVLTF	TGTGCCAGCAGCCAGGGCCCCCGTACTGGGGCCAACGTCCTGACTTTC
TRBV12-3/TRBV12-4	11	.	TRBJ1-1	.	CASSLRSEAFF	TGTGCCAGCAGTTTGAGGTCTGAAGCTTTCTTT
TRBV11-1	16	.	TRBJ2-3	TRBD1	CASSLITGGARDTQYF	TGTGCCAGCAGCTTAATAACAGGGGGTGCGAGAGATACGCAGTATTTT
TRBV2	12	.	TRBJ1-1	.	CASIREEFKAFF	TGTGCCAGCATCAGGGAGGAGTTTAAAGCTTTCTTT
TRBV5-5	15	.	TRBJ1-5	.	CASSLVYNSNQPQHF	TGTGCCAGCAGCTTGGTCTATAATAGCAATCAGCCCCAGCATTTT
TRBV5-5	18	.	TRBJ2-5	TRBD2	CASSLVLAGASYQETQYF	TGTGCCAGCAGCTTGGTGCTAGCGGGGGCTTCGTACCAAGAGACCCAGTACTTC
TRBV28	15	.	TRBJ1-3	.	CASTKFGVSGNTIYF	TGTGCCAGCACTAAATTCGGCGTTTCTGGAAACACCATATATTTT
TRBV9	16	.	TRBJ1-5	.	CASSVENRRSNQPQHF	TGTGCCAGCAGCGTAGAAAACCGGAGGAGCAATCAGCCCCAGCATTTT
TRBV4-1	14	.	TRBJ1-1	.	CASSQGSLDAEAFF	TGCGCCAGCAGCCAAGGTAGTTTAGACGCTGAAGCTTTCTTT
TRBV30	16	.	TRBJ2-1	TRBD2	CAWSVASGGSEGEQFF	TGTGCCTGGAGTGTGGCTAGCGGGGGGTCTGAGGGGGAGCAGTTCTTC
TRBV28	15	.	TRBJ1-5	.	CASSLSRNSNQPQHF	TGTGCCAGCAGTTTATCCAGGAATAGCAATCAGCCCCAGCATTTT
TRBV4-3	16	.	TRBJ2-3	.	CASSQDHSDLKDTQYF	TGCGCCAGCAGCCAAGATCATTCGGATCTCAAAGATACGCAGTATTTT
TRBV3-1/TRBV3-2	15	.	TRBJ2-7	TRBD2	CASSQGLAGGYEQYF	TGTGCCAGCAGCCAAGGGTTAGCGGGGGGGTACGAGCAGTACTTC